This T cell receptor beta chain was recovered during a study of OX40 agonist ivuxolimab in advanced cancers. As for the study more broadly: Ivuxolimab was a fully human IgG2 agonistic monoclonal antibody targeting the costimulatory receptor OX40 (CD134). The monotherapy dose-escalation portion (N ≈ 57 patients) of the phase I ivuxolimab trial is reported in the paper. Of the approximately 50 dose-escalation patients, hepatocellular carcinoma was present in some 19, melanoma in around 15, renal cell carcinoma in 9 and head and neck cancer in 9. Intravenous ivuxolimab was administered to patients every 2 weeks at six dose levels: 0.01, 0.1, 0.3, 1.5, 3 and 10 mg/kg. In the dose-escalation cohort, around four fifths of patients were male, and the mean age was roughly 60 years, with a range of about 20 to 79. Partial responses occurred in three dose-escalation patients: two with cutaneous melanoma and one with hepatocellular carcinoma. The point of sequencing TCRbeta in the periphery was to test whether ivuxolimab changed TCR sequence diversity and drove clonal T-cell expansion. Prior anti-PD-1, anti-PD-L1 or anti-CTLA-4 therapy was permitted, and 40% of dose-escalation patients had received checkpoint inhibitors.

What the work shows at the level of the full study, not this receptor alone: At doses of 0.1 to 3.0 mg/kg, clonal expansion of both CD4+ and CD8+ T cells in blood was seen between baseline and week 6. Low levels of normalized T-cell clonal expansion were also seen in some patients who did not respond. The antigen specificity of the clonally expanded peripheral T cells was not determined. After ivuxolimab, expanded clones were on average more numerous among CD8+ T cells than among CD4+ T cells. In the 0.1-3.0 mg/kg groups, partial responders had among the lowest normalized peripheral clonal expansion, particularly in CD8+ T cells.

Genomic DNA was isolated from the sorted cells so that the TCRbeta CDR3 region could be sequenced. TCRbeta CDR3 regions were sequenced using the immunoSEQ Assay. Here the immuneACCESS table is served through TCRdb, limited to in-frame sequences with V and J called. Missing clones are a known gap in these copies; in checked studies unresolved V genes cover under half, and the rest lacks a known reason. The sample table contains approximately 45,000 clones; only one count was recorded for 88% of them. Just over 50% of the sample belongs to the ten largest clones. The trial excluded patients who had a history of autoimmune disease or who were on systemic immunosuppression. Peripheral blood for TCR sequencing was collected from all dose cohorts at baseline, on cycle 4 day 1, and on cycle 7 day 1. The samples were drawn from a first-in-human, open-label, multicenter phase I dose-escalation trial of ivuxolimab. Adults with locally advanced or metastatic melanoma, renal cell, hepatocellular, or head and neck squamous cell carcinoma were enrolled in the trial. CD4+ and CD8+ T cells were sorted separately from peripheral blood before TCR sequencing.

As regards this clone: Its antigen is currently not known. It has no much larger one-base neighbor in the sample; base qualities were not kept.

The CDR3 starts with the cysteine, ends with the phenylalanine, and has 14 residues. The sequence is cut down to CDR3 DNA, 42 bases in frame from base 1. V loses 3 bases of germline sequence and J loses 4 bases, and the interval between the two ends is 12 bases. From a lookup of the germline V gene (reference sequence), CDR1 and CDR2 are MNHEY and SMNVEV. Sequenced material: CD4+ or CD8+ T cells sorted from blood, taken in a trial of the OX40 agonist ivuxolimab. The V and J genes are TRBV27 and TRBJ1-2; no D gene can be assigned with confidence. This TCR derives from an adult with an advanced solid tumor such as melanoma, head and neck, liver or kidney cancer. Here is the DNA: TGTGCCAGCAGTTTTTATCCGAATAGCTATGGCTACACCTTC. It encodes CASSFYPNSYGYTF.